What follows are 19 T cell receptor beta chains derived from one specimen sequenced in a study of T cells of healthy individuals. TCRdb recomputed calls from the 5' RACE reads with MiXCR, one row per CDR3 protein. This sample has about 82,000 distinct CDR3 sequences, with approximately 5.4% found just once. The receptors derive from a female donor in good health.

This clonotype was picked up many times. The gene calls are TRBV6-5 and TRBJ1-1; D unclear. Germline V gene data show CDR1 as MNHEY and CDR2 as SVGAGI. The CDR3 sequence is 12 residues long. Trimming left V 2 bases short and J 4 bases short, with 5 bases between. This CDR3 reads CASSYEGTEAFF. CDR3 bases: TGTGCCAGCAGTTACGAGGGCACTGAAGCTTTCTTT.

On this clonotype itself: A read error may explain this, as a much larger clone is one base away. The chain couples TRBV6-2 or TRBV6-3 to TRBJ2-2; 8 bases fit TRBD1. From germline, CDR1 is MNHEY and CDR2 SVGEGT. The CDR3 contains 15 residues. V lost 9 bases and J lost 4; bases outside the gene matches: 10. The CDR3 sequence is CASSATGATTGELFF. Written as DNA, the CDR3 is TGTGCCAGTTCCGCGACAGGGGCAACCACCGGGGAGCTGTTTTTT.

This chain uses TRBV28 with TRBJ1-2; D unclear. Looked up from germline, CDR1 is MDHEN and CDR2 is SYDVKM. Trimming stripped 5 bases from V and 0 bases from J, with 10 bases between. This CDR3 has 14 residues. CDR3 loop: CASSPYKANYGYTF. As DNA, the CDR3 is TGTGCCAGCAGTCCTTACAAAGCTAACTATGGCTACACCTTC.

This clonotype was seen at least ten times. The V gene is TRBV29-1, the J gene TRBJ2-7, with 8 positions matching TRBD2. Germline V gene data show CDR1 as SQVTM and CDR2 as ANQGSEA. Trimming removed 4 bases from V and 4 bases from J; junction bases left unmatched: 9. The CDR3 is 14 residues long. The CDR3 region has the DNA TGCAGCGTTGTGGGCGGGGGGCATACATACGAGCAGTACTTC. Translated: CSVVGGGHTYEQYF.

The sample holds a few counts of this clonotype. This sequence joins TRBV15 and TRBJ2-7; D is possibly TRBD1 or TRBD2 (6 bases each). Germline CDR1 is LNHNV and CDR2 is YYDKDF (reference sequence). Trimming took 1 base from V and 1 from J, leaving 11 bases between them. The CDR3 sequence is 15 residues long. CDR3 protein: CATSRGWGASYEQYF. Written as DNA, the CDR3 is TGTGCCACCAGCAGAGGGTGGGGGGCTTCCTACGAGCAGTACTTC.

The chain recombines TRBV27 with TRBJ2-7; the D gene could be TRBD1 or TRBD2 (5 bases each). The germline V and J ends were trimmed by 6 bases and 2 bases, with 17 bases remaining between them. The CDR3 spans 15 residues. Germline V gene sequence: CDR1 MNHEY, CDR2 SMNVEV (reference sequence). This CDR3 reads CASSPRGANTYEQYF. DNA for the CDR3: TGTGCCAGCAGCCCTCGAGGGGCTAATACCTACGAGCAGTACTTC.

Remarks on this clonotype: A much larger clone lies a single base off, so this may be a read error. The V and J genes are TRBV12-3 or TRBV12-4 and TRBJ2-2; D is perhaps TRBD2 (5 bases). The CDR3 totals 15 residues. This chain's CDR3 is CASSLRQANTGELSF. Written as DNA, the CDR3 is TGTGCCAGCAGTTTACGGCAGGCGAACACCGGGGAGCTGTCTTTT.

This clonotype was observed at least ten times. The chain has TRBV7-2 and TRBJ1-5; D is ambiguous. In germline, CDR1 is SGHTA, CDR2 FQGNSA. There are 17 residues in the CDR3. Trimming pared 1 base from V and 0 bases from J, leaving 13 bases between. The CDR3 loop reads CASSLDLGEYSNQPQHF. The CDR3 DNA reads TGTGCCAGCAGCTTAGATTTAGGAGAATATAGCAATCAGCCCCAGCATTTT. Full variable domain (outside the CDR3, taken from reference TRBV7-2 and TRBJ1-5): GAGVSQSPSNKVTEKGKDVELRCDPISGHTALYWYRQSLGQGLEFLIYFQGNSAPDKSGLPSDRFSAERTGGSVSTLTIQRTQQEDSAVYLCASSLDLGEYSNQPQHFGDGTRLSIL.

Ten or more counts support this clonotype. The chain joins TRBV6-1 to TRBJ2-3; 8 bases fit TRBD1. Losses at the gene ends were 6 bases for V and 0 bases for J; bases not matched to a gene: 17. CDR3 length: 19 amino acids. From germline, CDR1 is MNHNS and CDR2 SASEGT. The CDR3 DNA sequence: TGTGCCAGCAGGGGTATTTCAGGGGGCCAATCCTTTAGCACAGATACGCAGTATTTT. Its protein is CASRGISGGQSFSTDTQYF.

This clonotype was observed a handful of times. V gene TRBV7-9 combines with J gene TRBJ2-5; TRBD1 agrees at 9 bases. The CDR3 runs to 13 residues. Per the germline V gene, CDR1 is SEHNR and CDR2 is FQNEAQ (reference sequence). The V gene end was trimmed by 5 bases and the J gene end by 5 bases; junction bases not matched to a gene: 3. The CDR3 spells CASSPGQGETQYF. CDR3 in DNA: TGTGCCAGCAGCCCCGGACAGGGGGAGACCCAGTACTTC.

Remarks on this clonotype: Sequence at one end of the junction differs from germline and may be a read error. This chain joins TRBV14 and TRBJ2-5, with 11 positions matching TRBD2. The CDR3 consists of 17 residues. Looked up from germline, CDR1 is SGHDN and CDR2 is FVKESK. In DNA, the CDR3 is TGTGCCAGCAGCCAAGGGAGACTAGCGGGGAGTCAAGATACCCAGTACTTC. This gives the protein CASSQGRLAGSQDTQYF.

This clonotype was detected many times. This chain uses TRBV5-6 with TRBJ2-5; no definite D call. This CDR3 has 13 amino acids. Germline V CDR1 and CDR2: SGHDT, YYEEEE. Trimming pared 4 bases from V and 7 bases from J, leaving 14 bases between. The CDR3 spells CASSLSVSGTQYF. The CDR3 nucleotides read TGTGCCAGCAGCCTGTCGGTTTCAGGGACCCAGTACTTC. Looking up the rest from reference TRBV5-6 and TRBJ2-5 gives the full variable domain: DAGVTQSPTHLIKTRGQQVTLRCSPKSGHDTVSWYQQALGQGPQFIFQYYEEEERQRGNFPDRFSGHQFPNYSSELNVNALLLGDSALYLCASSLSVSGTQYFGPGTRLLVL.

The chain is built from TRBV11-2 and TRBJ1-3; D gene ambiguous. This CDR3 region has 16 residues. Germline V lookup: CDR1 SGHAT, CDR2 FQNNGV. Trimming took off 2 bases at V and 0 bases at J, with 11 bases between the two ends. CDR3 in DNA: TGTGCCAGCAGCTTAATGAGAGGCCTCTCTGGAAACACCATATATTTT. Its protein is CASSLMRGLSGNTIYF.

This sequence joins TRBV27 and TRBJ2-1; 9 bases are shared with TRBD2. Germline-derived CDR1 and CDR2 are MNHEY and SMNVEV (reference sequence). This CDR3 comprises 18 residues. The V and J ends lost 7 bases and 0 bases, in that order; junction bases with no gene match: 13. The CDR3: CASTIGGLASSSYNEQFF. CDR3 coding DNA: TGTGCCAGCACCATCGGAGGACTAGCGTCAAGCTCCTACAATGAGCAGTTCTTC.

CDR3 loop: CASSFGTGGSEKLFF. CDR3 DNA: TGTGCCAGCAGCTTTGGGACAGGGGGCTCTGAAAAACTGTTTTTT. The chain recombines TRBV5-5 with TRBJ1-4, with 12 bases aligning to TRBD1. This CDR3 is built from 15 residues. Per the germline V gene, CDR1 is SGHKS and CDR2 is YYEKEE (reference sequence). V gave up 2 bases and J gave up 7 bases; unmatched junction bases: 3.

With regard to this clonotype: Just one base apart from a much larger clone, this may be a read error. The J gene is TRBJ1-4, the V gene TRBV5-4; TRBD1 aligns across 8 bases. Germline CDR1 SGHNT, CDR2 YYREEE (reference sequence). The CDR3 length is 14 residues. The CDR3 bases are TGTGCCAGCAGTCCAGGGGGCGTGGATGATAAACTGTTTTTT. The encoded protein is CASSPGGVDDKLFF.

This clonotype was seen a few times. This chain joins TRBV2 and TRBJ2-3; no clear D. CDR1 and CDR2 from the germline V gene are SNHLY and FYNNEI. The CDR3 is 11 amino acids. Trimming shortened V by 2 bases and J by 7 bases, and 4 bases separated the two germline ends. CDR3 region: CASSELHTQYF. CDR3 coding DNA: TGTGCCAGCAGTGAACTCCATACGCAGTATTTT.

The rearrangement uses TRBV5-5 and TRBJ1-2; TRBD1 is a possible D gene (5 bases). This CDR3 is built from 13 residues. Germline CDR1 reads SGHKS; CDR2 reads YYEKEE (reference sequence). The ends were cut back, 1 base at V and 8 bases at J, with 12 bases in the middle. The DNA for the CDR3 is TGTGCCAGCAGCTTGATGGCGGGGGTCGGCTACACCTTC. It encodes CASSLMAGVGYTF.

V is TRBV28 and J is TRBJ2-5, with 8 bases identical to TRBD2. CDR1 MDHEN and CDR2 SYDVKM come from the germline V gene. The V gene end was trimmed by 4 bases and the J gene end by 3 bases; junction bases not matched to a gene: 10. This CDR3 has 16 residues. The CDR3 here is CASSSPRSGGKETQYF. The CDR3 DNA is TGTGCCAGCAGTTCCCCGCGGAGCGGGGGAAAAGAGACCCAGTACTTC.